The rows below give T cell receptor beta chains drawn from one sample of a study of blood T cell repertoires in COVID-19. The protocol was immunoSEQ multiplex PCR, while the TCRdb copy is restricted to in-frame clones and leaves out a portion. In the table there are about 230,000 clones, about 80% of which are singletons. Sequencing was performed on peripheral blood. All receptors come from a woman between 50 and 59 years old with acute or convalescent COVID-19. CDR3s include the opening cysteine and the closing phenylalanine or tryptophan. D genes are given only for firm matches. The size field is filled for only some rows; it gives once, few, many or a size class.

V gene	J gene	clone size	D gene	CDR3 DNA	CDR3 protein
TRBV25-1	TRBJ2-7	NA	TRBD2	TGTGCCAGCAGTGGGGGCCGGACTAGCGGGAACTACGAGCAGTACTTC	CASSGGRTSGNYEQYF
TRBV28	TRBJ2-6	NA	NA	TGTGCCAGCACGGTCCAAAGCCCGAGGGATGGGGCCAACGTCCTGACTTTC	CASTVQSPRDGANVLTF
TRBV9	TRBJ2-1	NA	TRBD1	TGTGCCAGCAGCGACCGGGACAGCGGTTACAATGAGCAGTTCTTC	CASSDRDSGYNEQFF
TRBV7-9	TRBJ1-5	NA	TRBD1	TGTGCCAGCAGCGGAGGGGGCCAGCCCCAGCATTTT	CASSGGGQPQHF
TRBV30	TRBJ1-1	NA	NA	TGTGCCTGGAGTGTTGGGCCAGTTGAAGCTTTCTTT	CAWSVGPVEAFF
TRBV18	TRBJ1-3	NA	TRBD1	TGTGCCAGCTCACCCGACAGGGGGGACACCATATATTTT	CASSPDRGDTIYF
TRBV5-4	TRBJ1-6	NA	TRBD1	TGTGCCAGCAGCCGTACAGGGGGGAATTCACCCCTCCACTTT	CASSRTGGNSPLHF
TRBV9	TRBJ1-1	NA	NA	TGTGCCAGCAGCGTAGGTGGGGAGGATCCTGAAGCTTTCTTT	CASSVGGEDPEAFF
TRBV7-3	TRBJ2-1	few	NA	TGTGCCAGCAGCTTATGGGGTAGCGGTGCCTACAATGAGCAGTTCTTC	CASSLWGSGAYNEQFF
TRBV19	TRBJ1-1	NA	NA	TGTGCCTGTGGACACCGGAAGGGTGAAGCTTTCTTT	CACGHRKGEAFF
TRBV6-5	TRBJ2-7	once	TRBD2	TGTGCCAGTGGCACTAGCGGCTCCTACGAGCAGTACTTC	CASGTSGSYEQYF
TRBV19	TRBJ1-2	NA	TRBD1	TGTGCCAGTAGTATTTGGGACAGGAACTATGGCTACACCTTC	CASSIWDRNYGYTF
TRBV7-9	TRBJ2-3	NA	TRBD1	TGTGCCAGCAGCTTAACAGGGGTGTACACAGATACGCAGTATTTT	CASSLTGVYTDTQYF
TRBV9	TRBJ2-2	few	TRBD2	TGTGCCAGCAGCTATACGAAGACTAGCGGGGGACACCGGGGAGCTGTTTTT	CASSYTKTSGGHRGAVF
TRBV19	TRBJ1-1	once	TRBD1	TGTGCCAGTAGTACCGACAGGGGATACACTGAAGCTTTCTTT	CASSTDRGYTEAFF
TRBV3-1/TRBV3-2	TRBJ1-1	NA	NA	TGTGCCAGCAGCCAAGATAGAGTGAACACTGAAGCTTTCTTT	CASSQDRVNTEAFF
TRBV11-2	TRBJ1-4	NA	TRBD1	TGTGCCAGCAGCCGACTCAGGGGGAGGACTAATGAAAAACTGTTTTTT	CASSRLRGRTNEKLFF
TRBV20-1	TRBJ1-6	NA	NA	TGCAGTGCTGACCCCGGGGAGCCCCTCCACTTT	CSADPGEPLHF
TRBV5-8	TRBJ1-2	once	NA	TGTGCCAGCAGCTCGTCCGGGGGAGTACATGGCTACACCTTC	CASSSSGGVHGYTF
TRBV6-2/TRBV6-3	TRBJ1-5	NA	NA	TGTGCCAGCAGTCGCGGGGGGGTTACACGAGATCAGCCCCAGCATTTT	CASSRGGVTRDQPQHF
TRBV15	TRBJ2-1	NA	TRBD2	TGTGCCACCAGCAGAGAAGCGGGAAGGTACAATGAGCAGTTCTTC	CATSREAGRYNEQFF
TRBV5-1	TRBJ2-5	NA	NA	TGCGCCAGCAGCTTGGGCGGAGAAGAGACCCAGTACTTC	CASSLGGEETQYF
TRBV9	TRBJ1-2	NA	NA	TGTGCCAGCAGCCCCGGACAGCCTAACTATGGCTACACCTTC	CASSPGQPNYGYTF
TRBV5-4	TRBJ2-4	NA	TRBD1	TGTGCCAGCAGCGGGGACCGGGACAGGGGACCAACCAAAAACATTCAGTACTTC	CASSGDRDRGPTKNIQYF
TRBV5-6	TRBJ2-7	NA	NA	TGTGCAGGCGGGGGCGCCGAGCAGTACTTC	CAGGGAEQYF
TRBV6-2/TRBV6-3	TRBJ2-3	NA	TRBD2	TGTGCCAGCAGTATCGGGACTACCCGAGATACGCAGTATTTT	CASSIGTTRDTQYF
TRBV7-6	TRBJ1-3	NA	NA	TGTGCCAGCAGCTTGGGCAGAAGCTCTGGAAACACCATATATTTT	CASSLGRSSGNTIYF
TRBV5-1	TRBJ2-5	NA	NA	TGCGCCAGCAGCCCCGGGGGTTTAGAGACCCAGTACTTC	CASSPGGLETQYF
TRBV5-3	TRBJ2-5	NA	TRBD1	TGTGCCAGAAGCTTGTTCGGGACAGGGGAAGAGACCCAGTACTTC	CARSLFGTGEETQYF
TRBV4-1	TRBJ2-1	NA	TRBD2	TGCGCCAGCAGCGGGCGGACTAGCGGGGGAGGGAGTGAGCAGTTCTTC	CASSGRTSGGGSEQFF
TRBV10-1	TRBJ2-3	NA	TRBD2	TGCGCCAGCAGCGGGGGGAAAGCCACAGATACGCAGTATTTT	CASSGGKATDTQYF
TRBV3-1/TRBV3-2	TRBJ1-2	NA	TRBD1	TGTGCCAGCAGCCAAAATAAACAGGGGCGCGGTGGCTACACCTTC	CASSQNKQGRGGYTF
TRBV19	TRBJ1-1	NA	TRBD1	TGTGCCAGTAGTAATGTTCCGGGACAGACGAACACTGAAGCTTTCTTT	CASSNVPGQTNTEAFF
TRBV4-1	TRBJ2-7	few	NA	TGCGCCAGCAGCCAAGTTTTCGCTAGCCGCAATTCCTACGAGCAGTACTTC	CASSQVFASRNSYEQYF
TRBV7-7	TRBJ2-2	NA	TRBD1	TGTGCTAGCAGCCCGGACAGGGTCGAAACCGGGGAGCTGTTTTTT	CASSPDRVETGELFF
TRBV19	TRBJ2-5	NA	TRBD2	TGTGCCAGTAGTAAGGGACTAGGAGAGACCCAGTACTTC	CASSKGLGETQYF
TRBV19	TRBJ1-5	NA	NA	TGTGCCAGTAGTACAAGGGACCGGGGAGGTCAGCCCCAGCATTTT	CASSTRDRGGQPQHF
TRBV5-6	TRBJ1-4	NA	NA	TGTGCCAGCAGCTTAGGTTTTTCACAGGGAAATGAAAAACTGTTTTTT	CASSLGFSQGNEKLFF
TRBV24-1	TRBJ2-1	once	TRBD2	TGTGCCACCAGTGTGGCGGGGGGGTTAGATGAGCAGTTCTTC	CATSVAGGLDEQFF
TRBV2	TRBJ2-3	NA	TRBD2	TGTGCCAGCAGATGGGGGGGTGGAACAGATACGCAGTATTTT	CASRWGGGTDTQYF
TRBV21-1	TRBJ1-2	NA	NA	TGTGCCAGCAGGTGGGGGACAGGATTGGATGGCTACACCTTC	CASRWGTGLDGYTF
TRBV5-5	TRBJ1-6	NA	TRBD1	TGTGCCAGCAGCTTGAGGACAGGGGGCAATTCACCCCTCCACTTT	CASSLRTGGNSPLHF
TRBV12-3/TRBV12-4	TRBJ1-5	NA	TRBD1	TGTGCCAGCAGGCAGGGGGGTGAACAGCCCCAGCATTTT	CASRQGGEQPQHF
TRBV7-2	TRBJ2-1	NA	TRBD1	TGTGCCAGCAGCTTTAGACAGGGGGTATCCAATGAGCAGTTCTTC	CASSFRQGVSNEQFF
TRBV30	TRBJ2-5	NA	TRBD2	TGTGCCTGGAGCGACGGACTAGCGGTGGAGACCCAGTACTTC	CAWSDGLAVETQYF